This record concerns one T cell receptor beta chain sequence. Its antigen is unknown. This record belongs to a study of beta chain features in type 1 diabetes. Study findings and constraints: Researchers reported that naive, central memory and Treg TCRB repertoires appeared more similar in patients than in healthy donors. Shortening of TCRB CDR3s, moderate but significant, appeared in all four CD4+ subsets of Type 1 diabetes patients. A possible short-template PCR bias applies equally to patients and controls.

This CDR3 is built from 16 residues. Expressed TCRB transcripts were sequenced because the isolated RNA had all been reverse transcribed beforehand. Sequenced by immunoSEQ multiplex PCR; TCRdb stores in-frame clones only, minus some. The sample lists hundreds of thousands of clones; about 15% were seen once. The TCR was taken from a man aged 30-40 years in good health. The genes are TRBV21-1 and TRBJ2-3; the DNA was not used to check the table's D call, TRBD1. TRBV21-1 represents a pseudogene. Sequencing was carried out using central memory CD4+ T cells from blood. The CDR3 is CASSLSSEIGGDTQYF. The CDR3 DNA reads as TGTGCCAGCAGCTTGAGCTCCGAGATAGGGGGAGATACGCAGTATTTT.